This T cell receptor beta chain came from a study of cytomegalovirus exposure and HLA in healthy donors. On the study more broadly: The Caucasian-associated ancestry cluster held over 65% of around 380 genotyped donors.

This CDR3 has 12 residues. The J segment lost 9 bases and the V segment lost 5 bases, leaving 5 bases of the junction unmatched. Germline V CDR1 and CDR2: PRHDT, FYEKMQ (reference sequence). Primers: 60 Vbeta forward and 13 Jbeta reverse. Sequencing was performed with immunoSEQ multiplex PCR; in TCRdb, only in-frame clones are kept and a portion is missing. Of fewer than 150,000 clones listed, 55% to 80% are singletons. Sample: PBMCs. This chain connects TRBV13 to TRBJ1-1, with TRBD1 identical over 8 bases. This receptor was taken from a human donor in good health. Here the CDR3 reads CASSLRDRKAFF. The CDR3 DNA follows: TGTGCCAGCAGCCTCCGGGACAGGAAAGCTTTCTTT.